This T cell receptor beta chain stems from a study of T-cell memory formation after mild COVID-19. Findings and caveats of the study: Mostly located in CM and EM were contracting CD4+ clones, with contracting CD8+ clones located in EMRA. Clones shrinking from day 15 to 85 showed even CD4/CD8 mixes; later expanders tilted CD4+. In second-wave clones peaking day 37, SARS-CoV-2 specificity remained unconfirmed.

cDNA libraries for TCR alpha and TCR beta, carrying sample barcodes and UMIs, came from 5'RACE with constant-segment primers. TCRdb re-derived calls from the 5' RACE reads in MiXCR, one entry per CDR3 protein. The profile shows 250,000 to 300,000 distinct CDR3 sequences, about a sixth of them singletons. As regards this clonotype: What it binds is unknown.

Deletions cut 2 bases from V and 3 bases from J, with 11 bases between. From germline, CDR1 is DFQATT and CDR2 SNEGSKA (reference sequence). This CDR3 is built from 13 residues. The sequenced sample was PBMCs or a T cell subset sorted from them (not recorded which). The clonotype was recovered from a young man who had mild COVID-19 (a few samples of this study predate the infection). Cell type and time point are not known. The chain carries TRBV20-1 and TRBJ2-7, with D possibly matching TRBD1 (6 bases). The CDR3 protein is CSARRGQSYEQYF. CDR3 bases: TGCAGTGCTAGACGCGGACAGAGCTACGAGCAGTACTTC.